This TCR beta chain is drawn from a study of T cells in Graves' hyperthyroidism and ophthalmopathy. Study-wide results and caveats: Most thyroid clonotypes with frequency above 0.001 were detected in blood.

Lactation, pregnancy, other autoimmune disease or uncontrolled infection led to exclusion of patients. V was pared by 5 bases and J by 3 bases, with 17 bases between. The germline gives CDR1 MGHRA, CDR2 YSYEKL. The CDR3 extends over 17 amino acids. This clonotype was recorded a few times. What it binds is not known. RNA transcripts yielded amplified TCR beta CDR3 regions. TCR CDR3 regions were first amplified by RT-PCR with HTBI primers. In TCRdb, the multiplex PCR reads were re-called with MiXCR into one record per CDR3 protein. The sample lists roughly 700,000 distinct CDR3 sequences; 17% were seen once.

This receptor was obtained from a man in his fifties with Graves' hyperthyroidism. Source material: blood. The chain links TRBV4-1 to TRBJ2-6, with TRBD1 as a possible D gene (5 bases). The CDR3 is CASSDDLPGNGANVLTF. CDR3 bases: TGCGCCAGCAGCGATGACCTCCCAGGGAATGGGGCCAACGTCCTGACTTTC.